This T cell receptor beta chain was retrieved from a study of T cell responses to AZD1222 COVID-19 vaccine. Regarding the study as a whole: AZD1222 recipients seropositive at baseline numbered only 5 to 7. Receipt of two AZD1222 doses was followed by a rise in Spike-specific TCR breadth and depth. None of the repertoires were sampled until the peak T cell response had passed.

Looked up from germline, CDR1 is LNHDA and CDR2 is SQIVND (reference sequence). V lost 6 bases to trimming and J lost 3 bases, with 11 bases between them. The CDR3 is 13 residues long. Concerning this clone: Its antigen is still unknown.

Analyses pooled second doses at about 4 or about 12 weeks. Profiled with immunoSEQ multiplex PCR; TCRdb holds only in-frame clones, not every one. Of 190,000 or so clones detected, approximately 93% appear once; the ten largest clones hold around 1%. This clonotype originated in an adult who received the AZD1222 COVID-19 vaccine. This specimen consisted of peripheral blood, obtained 28 days after the second AZD1222 dose. The chain combines TRBV19 with TRBJ2-5; D remains unclear. The CDR3 coding sequence is TGTGCCAGTAGGCATAGGGCGAAAGAGACCCAGTACTTC. Its protein product is CASRHRAKETQYF.